Listed below are T cell receptor beta chains from one sample, sequenced in a study of T-cell memory formation after mild COVID-19. TCRdb recomputed calls from the 5' RACE reads with MiXCR, one row per CDR3 protein. The sample lists 190,000 or so distinct CDR3 sequences, 27% occurring once. The sample comprised PBMCs or a T cell subset sorted from them (not recorded which). Every receptor here comes from an adult woman who had mild COVID-19 (a few samples of this study predate the infection). Cell type and time point are not known. Both conserved end residues are part of each CDR3. The D gene is left open where the match is weak. Only some rows state a clone size, as once, few, many or a class for expanded clones.

abundance	v_gene	j_gene	d_gene	CDR3aa	CDR3nt
few	TRBV6-2/TRBV6-3	TRBJ2-5	.	CASSYRRLEGETQYF	TGTGCCAGCAGTTATCGGCGGCTCGAGGGGGAGACCCAGTACTTC
.	TRBV5-1	TRBJ1-2	.	CASGEGANYGYTF	TGCGCCAGTGGTGAGGGAGCTAACTATGGCTACACCTTC
few	TRBV27	TRBJ2-7	.	CASSWTRDGAAEQYF	TGTGCCAGCAGTTGGACCCGGGACGGGGCCGCCGAGCAGTACTTC
.	TRBV5-1	TRBJ2-3	TRBD2	CASSPLTLAGGPSTDTQYF	TGCGCCAGCAGCCCCCTTACTCTAGCGGGGGGGCCGAGCACAGATACGCAGTATTTT
few	TRBV2	TRBJ2-1	TRBD2	CASSEQRSSGRAHEQFF	TGTGCCAGCAGTGAACAGCGGTCTAGCGGGAGGGCACATGAGCAGTTCTTC
.	TRBV29-1	TRBJ2-7	TRBD2	CSVGSGGPNEQYF	TGCAGCGTTGGATCGGGAGGGCCGAACGAGCAGTACTTC
few	TRBV19	TRBJ1-5	.	CASKARDGNQPQHF	TGTGCCAGTAAGGCCAGGGACGGGAATCAGCCCCAGCATTTT
many	TRBV20-1	TRBJ2-1	TRBD1	CSANRGWEQFF	TGCAGTGCTAACAGGGGATGGGAGCAGTTCTTC
.	TRBV6-5	TRBJ1-2	.	CASSYSLRGESGYTF	TGTGCCAGCAGTTACTCTCTCCGAGGGGAATCCGGCTACACCTTC
.	TRBV12-3/TRBV12-4	TRBJ1-2	.	CASTPDSDYGYTF	TGTGCCAGCACCCCCGACAGTGACTATGGCTACACCTTC
few	TRBV5-1	TRBJ1-6	.	CASSLRQRDNSPLHF	TGCGCCAGCAGCCTCCGACAGAGAGATAATTCACCCCTCCACTTT
few	TRBV2	TRBJ2-7	TRBD2	CASFGSGSSYEQYF	TGTGCCAGCTTTGGTAGCGGGAGCTCCTACGAGCAGTACTTC
.	TRBV10-3	TRBJ2-7	TRBD1	CAIKNGQGRDEQYF	TGTGCCATCAAAAATGGACAGGGGAGGGACGAGCAGTACTTC
few	TRBV5-1	TRBJ1-6	TRBD1	CASSQDPGQGTGYSPLHF	TGCGCCAGCAGCCAAGACCCCGGACAGGGGACGGGGTATTCACCCCTCCACTTT
.	TRBV7-9	TRBJ1-1	.	CASSLGQVEAFF	TGTGCCAGCAGCTTAGGGCAGGTTGAAGCTTTCTTT
.	TRBV5-5	TRBJ1-2	.	CASSSEGRGAYGYTF	TGTGCCAGCAGCTCCGAAGGCAGGGGAGCCTATGGCTACACCTTC
.	TRBV6-1	TRBJ2-5	TRBD2	CASSEGVGGLAGQETQYF	TGTGCCAGCAGTGAAGGAGTTGGGGGGCTAGCGGGGCAAGAGACCCAGTACTTC